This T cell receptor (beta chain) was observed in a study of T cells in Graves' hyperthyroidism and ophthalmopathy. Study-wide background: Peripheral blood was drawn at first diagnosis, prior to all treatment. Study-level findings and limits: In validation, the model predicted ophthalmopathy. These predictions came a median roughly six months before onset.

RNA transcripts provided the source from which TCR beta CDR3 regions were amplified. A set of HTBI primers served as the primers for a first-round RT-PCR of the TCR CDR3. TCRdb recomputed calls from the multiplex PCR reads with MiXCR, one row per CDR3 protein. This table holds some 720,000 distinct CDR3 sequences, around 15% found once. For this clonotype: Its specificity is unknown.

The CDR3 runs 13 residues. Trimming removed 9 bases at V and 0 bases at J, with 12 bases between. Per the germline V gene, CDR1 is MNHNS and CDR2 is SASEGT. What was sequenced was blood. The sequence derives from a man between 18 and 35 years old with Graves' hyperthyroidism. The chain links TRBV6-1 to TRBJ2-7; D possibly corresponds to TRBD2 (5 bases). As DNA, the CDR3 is TGTGCCAGTCGGGATATAAGCTCCTACGAGCAGTACTTC. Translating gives CASRDISSYEQYF.